This TCR beta chain was found in a study of CD8 T cells in ankylosing spondylitis. Study results and limitations: A CD8+ phenotype characterized the disease-linked clones, which were relatively rare in peripheral blood. Reportedly, matched ankylosing spondylitis synovial fluid was significantly enriched for disease-linked clones. Certain motif variants had earlier appeared in reactive arthritis synovial fluid and blood.

This clonotype came up many times. Its antigen remains unknown. Trimming removed 0 bases at V and 6 bases at J, with 13 bases between. Germline CDR1 is SGHRS and CDR2 is YFSETQ. The CDR3 is made up of 14 amino acids. TCRdb re-analysed the 5' RACE reads in MiXCR, keeping a single row per CDR3 protein. The sample shows 250,000 to 400,000 distinct CDR3 sequences, approximately 10% of them seen only once. The TCR originated in a female donor with ankylosing spondylitis or in good health (not recorded which). Sequenced sample: blood, either unsorted or a sorted T cell fraction (not recorded which). V and J are TRBV5-1 and TRBJ2-7; TRBD2 might be the D (5 bases). The CDR3 sequence is CASSLDPGSSEQYF. In DNA form, the CDR3 reads TGCGCCAGCAGCTTGGATCCGGGAAGTAGCGAGCAGTACTTC.